Here is one T cell receptor (beta chain) with its context. The sample comes from a study of blood T cell repertoires in COVID-19. TCRdb's copy holds only in-frame clones and misses some; the assay was immunoSEQ multiplex PCR. The sample contains fewer than 200,000 clones, 85% to 90% of which appear only once. Germline CDR1 SGHRS, CDR2 YFSETQ. The V and J ends lost 5 bases and 2 bases respectively, with 14 bases between them. CDR3 size: 14 residues. The sequence came from a man aged 65-85 years with active or convalescent COVID-19. Sequenced material: peripheral blood. V gene TRBV5-1 combines with J gene TRBJ2-7; weak D call: TRBD2 (6 bases). CDR3 sequence reads: CASRRTTATYEQYF. In DNA, the CDR3 is TGCGCCAGCAGACGGACTACGGCAACCTACGAGCAGTACTTC.